The 26 T cell receptor beta chains listed next were all sequenced from one sample in a study of shared clonotypes between healthy human individuals. Sequenced by immunoSEQ multiplex PCR; TCRdb stores in-frame clones only, minus some. Seen here are 1.6 million or so clones, about 98.5% observed once, and the top ten hold 0.36%. The sequencing input was naive CD4+ T cells sorted from blood. Subset meaning: CD45RA+ positively selected. These receptors came from a man aged 25-40 years in good health.

This rearrangement joins TRBV7-2 to TRBJ2-7; no clear D gene. V dropped 3 bases and J dropped 6 bases, with 12 bases sitting between them. Per germline, CDR1 SGHTA and CDR2 FQGNSA. The CDR3 loop spans 13 amino acids. In DNA, the CDR3 is TGTGCCAGCAGCTTCGACGGTTTCCGCGAGCAGTACTTC. Translated: CASSFDGFREQYF.

The V call is TRBV27, the J call TRBJ2-7, with 9 bases identical to TRBD2. With 6 bases clipped from V and 3 bases from J, the junction kept 9 bases outside the gene matches. This CDR3 is built from 15 residues. Germline values: CDR1 MNHEY, CDR2 SMNVEV (reference sequence). The CDR3 DNA sequence: TGTGCCAGCAGCCAAACGACTAGCGGACTCTACGAGCAGTACTTC. Its translation is CASSQTTSGLYEQYF.

In the case of this clone: Other DNA sequences in this sample translate to the same CDR3. The chain uses TRBV28 and TRBJ2-3; TRBD2 agrees at 10 bases. The germline V gene has CDR1 MDHEN and CDR2 SYDVKM. The CDR3 contains 15 residues. V gave up 5 bases and J gave up 3 bases; unmatched junction bases: 5. Here the CDR3 DNA reads TGTGCCAGCAGTCCTAGCGGGAGCCGGACAGATACGCAGTATTTT. Translation gives CASSPSGSRTDTQYF.

The chain joins TRBV2 to TRBJ2-2; the D is unclear. CDR1 and CDR2 (germline): SNHLY, FYNNEI. This CDR3 contains 13 residues. Deletions cut 1 base from V and 4 bases from J, with 4 bases between. In DNA, the CDR3 is TGTGCCAGCAGTGAAGTTATCACCGGGGAGCTGTTTTTT. Its translation: CASSEVITGELFF. Full variable domain (missing parts from reference TRBV2 and TRBJ2-2): EPEVTQTPSHQVTQMGQEVILRCVPISNHLYFYWYRQILGQKVEFLVSFYNNEISEKSEIFDDQFSVERPDGSNFTLKIRSTKLEDSAMYFCASSEVITGELFFGEGSRLTVL.

The V gene is TRBV18, the J gene TRBJ2-7; D not certain. Germline CDR1 and CDR2: KGHSH and LQKENI. CDR3 length: 14 residues. Trimming shortened V by 2 bases and J by 6 bases, and 14 bases separated the two germline ends. CDR3 DNA sequence: TGTGCCAGCTCACCATTACCAGGACCACCCGAGCAGTACTTC. Residues: CASSPLPGPPEQYF.

The rearrangement joins TRBV6-1 to TRBJ2-3, with 13 bases aligning to TRBD2. Trimming at V came to 6 bases and at J to 9 bases, leaving 9 bases not matched to a gene. Looked up from germline, CDR1 is MNHNS and CDR2 is SASEGT. This CDR3 spans 15 amino acids. CDR3 DNA sequence: TGTGCCAGCAGAACCGGGACTAGCGGGAAAGGGACGCAGTATTTT. Residues: CASRTGTSGKGTQYF.

This clone occurred once. The gene calls are TRBV6-4 and TRBJ2-6; D is unresolved. This CDR3 has 16 amino acids. CDR1 is MRHNA and CDR2 is SNTAGT in the germline V gene. V shed 5 bases and J shed 0 bases, with 11 bases lying between them. CDR3 loop: CASSQFHFSGANVLTF. The CDR3, as DNA: TGTGCCAGCAGTCAGTTCCATTTCTCTGGGGCCAACGTCCTGACTTTC.

The genes are TRBV14 and TRBJ2-7; D might be TRBD1 (6 bases). Germline values: CDR1 SGHDN, CDR2 FVKESK. The CDR3 contains 15 residues. V gave up 5 bases and J gave up 4 bases, with 18 bases separating them. This CDR3 reads CASSKSPDRPYEQYF. In nucleotides, the CDR3 is TGTGCCAGCAGCAAAAGTCCCGACAGGCCGTACGAGCAGTACTTC.

This clone was picked up one time. This chain connects TRBV13 to TRBJ2-7; 8 bases line up with TRBD2. Germline lookup yields CDR1 PRHDT and CDR2 FYEKMQ (reference sequence). This CDR3 has 14 amino acids. Losses at the gene ends were 6 bases for V and 8 bases for J; bases not matched to a gene: 12. CDR3 protein: CASRTGGPGKKQYF. The CDR3 coding sequence is TGTGCCAGCAGAACGGGAGGGCCGGGTAAGAAGCAGTACTTC.

The rearrangement joins TRBV5-4 to TRBJ2-2; the D gene could be TRBD1 or TRBD2 (6 bases each). CDR3 size: 17 residues. Per germline, CDR1 SGHNT and CDR2 YYREEE (reference sequence). V lost 6 bases to trimming and J lost 3 bases, with 21 bases between them. Written as DNA, the CDR3 is TGTGCCAGCACCCCGGAGGGCCGGACAGCGTACACCGGGGAGCTGTTTTTT. This codes for CASTPEGRTAYTGELFF. The whole variable domain, filled in from reference TRBV5-4 and TRBJ2-2, reads ETGVTQSPTHLIKTRGQQVTLRCSSQSGHNTVSWYQQALGQGPQFIFQYYREEENGRGNFPPRFSGLQFPNYSSELNVNALELDDSALYLCASTPEGRTAYTGELFFGEGSRLTVL.

As to this clone: This same CDR3 is encoded by further DNA sequences in the sample. V gene TRBV28 combines with J gene TRBJ1-2; unclear D gene. V lost 3 bases and J lost 5, with 7 bases in between. Per germline, CDR1 MDHEN and CDR2 SYDVKM. This CDR3 region has 12 residues. CDR3 bases: TGTGCCAGCAGTTTTTCGGGATATGGCTACACCTTC. Amino acid sequence: CASSFSGYGYTF.

The chain uses TRBV25-1 and TRBJ1-1; 7 bases line up with TRBD1. CDR1 is MGHDK, CDR2 SYGVNS, per germline. The CDR3 runs to 15 residues. With V trimmed by 0 bases and J by 1 base, 2 bases remained unmatched. CDR3 DNA sequence: TGTGCCAGCAGTGAATACAGGGGGGAGAACACTGAAGCTTTCTTT. Its translation is CASSEYRGENTEAFF.

The chain couples TRBV5-1 to TRBJ2-6, with 10 bases fitting TRBD1. The CDR3 totals 19 residues. CDR1 and CDR2 (germline): SGHRS, YFSETQ. The V segment lost 2 bases and the J segment 9 bases; nucleotides outside the gene matches: 17. Here the CDR3 reads CASSLYPGQGTPLFNVLTF. CDR3 coding DNA: TGCGCCAGCAGCTTATACCCGGGACAGGGGACACCTCTGTTCAACGTCCTGACTTTC.

The chain links TRBV21-1 to TRBJ1-3; the table names TRBD1, a call not compared with the DNA. TRBV21-1 is a listed pseudogene. The CDR3 has 19 amino acids. The DNA of the CDR3 is TGTGCCAGCAGCAAAGTTCGGGACAGGGCAACCCGCTCTGGAAACACCATATATTTT. This gives the protein CASSKVRDRATRSGNTIYF.

V and J are TRBV16 and TRBJ1-2; D not resolved. This CDR3 is built from 14 residues. Germline-derived CDR1 and CDR2 are KGHSY and FQNENV. Trimming cost V 0 bases and J 3 bases, with 8 bases left between them. The CDR3 DNA reads as TGTGCCAGCAGCCAATCCAACAGCCACTATGGCTACACCTTC. Residues: CASSQSNSHYGYTF.

The chain recombines TRBV29-1 with TRBJ2-6; D ambiguous. This CDR3 is built from 17 residues. Germline-derived CDR1 and CDR2 are SQVTM and ANQGSEA. The germline V and J ends were trimmed by 6 bases and 0 bases, with 18 bases remaining between them. DNA for the CDR3: TGCAGCGTCGCCTGGACGGTCGGTGGCTCTGGGGCCAACGTCCTGACTTTC. Translated: CSVAWTVGGSGANVLTF.

The chain carries TRBV19 and TRBJ1-5; no firm D call. Germline loops: CDR1 LNHDA, CDR2 SQIVND (reference sequence). This CDR3 spans 15 amino acids. The ends were cut back, 9 bases at V and 5 bases at J, with 20 bases in the middle. DNA for the CDR3: TGTGCCAGCACCCCGCAGGCCGCATCCTATCAGCCCCAGCATTTT. Amino acid sequence: CASTPQAASYQPQHF.

This sequence joins TRBV30 and TRBJ1-2, with D perhaps TRBD1 (5 bases). This CDR3 spans 14 amino acids. The V end lost 3 bases, the J end lost 2 bases, and 13 bases lay between the germline ends. The germline V gene has CDR1 GTSNPN and CDR2 SVGIG (reference sequence). The chain's CDR3 is CAWRTVGGNYGYTF. In nucleotides, the CDR3 is TGTGCCTGGAGAACGGTCGGGGGGAACTATGGCTACACCTTC.

The chain employs TRBV19 and TRBJ1-1; 9 nucleotides line up with TRBD1. The CDR3 totals 14 residues. V gave up 3 bases and J gave up 4 bases; unmatched junction bases: 3. Germline V gene lookup returns CDR1 LNHDA and CDR2 SQIVND (reference sequence). CDR3: CASSIATGGTEAFF. As DNA, the CDR3 is TGTGCCAGTAGTATTGCGACAGGGGGCACTGAAGCTTTCTTT. The entire variable domain, with the rest obtained from reference TRBV19 and TRBJ1-1, is as follows: DGGITQSPKYLFRKEGQNVTLSCEQNLNHDAMYWYRQDPGQGLRLIYYSQIVNDFQKGDIAEGYSVSREKKESFPLTVTSAQKNPTAFYLCASSIATGGTEAFFGQGTRLTVV.

This sequence joins TRBV11-3 and TRBJ2-5; tentatively, D is TRBD2 (7 bases). The germline V gene encodes CDR1 SGHNT and CDR2 YENEEA. V was cut by 4 bases and J by 5 bases, with 11 bases left in between. The CDR3 has 13 amino acids. The CDR3 here is CASSSQGGETQYF. CDR3 DNA sequence: TGTGCCAGCAGCTCACAGGGAGGGGAGACCCAGTACTTC. The variable domain in full, with the rest retrieved from reference TRBV11-3 and TRBJ2-5, is EAGVVQSPRYKIIEKKQPVAFWCNPISGHNTLYWYLQNLGQGPELLIRYENEEAVDDSQLPKDRFSAERLKGVDSTLKIQPAELGDSAVYLCASSSQGGETQYFGPGTRLLVL.

The J gene is TRBJ1-2, the V gene TRBV18, with 11 bases aligning to TRBD1. Germline lookup yields CDR1 KGHSH and CDR2 LQKENI. After removal of 3 bases from V and 5 bases from J, the junction contained 2 bases not matched to a gene. The CDR3 contains 14 residues. This CDR3 is CASSPDRGLYGYTF. DNA for the CDR3: TGTGCCAGCTCACCGGACAGGGGGCTTTATGGCTACACCTTC. Filled out from reference TRBV18 and TRBJ1-2, the complete variable domain reads NAGVMQNPRHLVRRRGQEARLRCSPMKGHSHVYWYRQLPEEGLKFMVYLQKENIIDESGMPKERFSAEFPKEGPSILRIQQVVRGDSAAYFCASSPDRGLYGYTFGSGTRLTVV.

V gene TRBV29-1 combines with J gene TRBJ2-3; D might be TRBD2 (6 bases). Between the trimmed V and J ends, which lost 1 base and 4 bases, there was a span of 9 bases. The CDR3 extends over 13 amino acids. The V gene's germline CDR1 is SQVTM and CDR2 ANQGSEA. Here the CDR3 reads CSVEGPGADTQYF. The CDR3 bases are TGCAGCGTTGAAGGGCCGGGGGCAGATACGCAGTATTTT.

The CDR3 sequence: CASSPQRQEFSYNEQFF. CDR3 in DNA: TGTGCCAGCTCACCACAGCGGCAGGAGTTCTCCTACAATGAGCAGTTCTTC. J is TRBJ2-1 and V is TRBV18, with D perhaps TRBD2 (5 bases). The V end lost 1 base, the J end lost 0 bases, and 13 bases lay between the germline ends. Germline CDR1 is KGHSH and CDR2 is LQKENI. This CDR3 comprises 17 residues.

The chain carries TRBV9 and TRBJ2-7; 10 nucleotides agree with TRBD2. The CDR3 contains 18 residues. J lost 3 bases, V lost 0 bases, and 12 bases had no gene match. Germline values: CDR1 SGDLS, CDR2 YYNGEE. This chain's CDR3 is CASSVAASGSPGGYEQYF. CDR3 in DNA: TGTGCCAGCAGCGTAGCAGCTAGCGGGAGCCCCGGGGGCTACGAGCAGTACTTC.

This rearrangement joins TRBV6-4 to TRBJ2-1, with 11 bases aligning to TRBD2. J lost 6 bases, V lost 5 bases, and 9 bases had no gene match. This CDR3 comprises 16 residues. In germline, CDR1 is MRHNA, CDR2 SNTAGT. The chain's CDR3 is CASSPHTSGSGNEQFF. The CDR3 nucleotides are TGTGCCAGCAGTCCCCATACTAGCGGGAGTGGCAATGAGCAGTTCTTC.

This rearrangement joins TRBV5-1 to TRBJ2-5; D tentatively fits TRBD1 or TRBD2 (6 bases each). Germline values: CDR1 SGHRS, CDR2 YFSETQ. The V and J ends lost 3 bases and 3 bases respectively, with 12 bases between them. The CDR3 sequence is 14 residues long. The CDR3 sequence: CASSSGRGEETQYF. The CDR3 DNA is TGCGCCAGCAGCTCCGGTAGGGGGGAAGAGACCCAGTACTTC.